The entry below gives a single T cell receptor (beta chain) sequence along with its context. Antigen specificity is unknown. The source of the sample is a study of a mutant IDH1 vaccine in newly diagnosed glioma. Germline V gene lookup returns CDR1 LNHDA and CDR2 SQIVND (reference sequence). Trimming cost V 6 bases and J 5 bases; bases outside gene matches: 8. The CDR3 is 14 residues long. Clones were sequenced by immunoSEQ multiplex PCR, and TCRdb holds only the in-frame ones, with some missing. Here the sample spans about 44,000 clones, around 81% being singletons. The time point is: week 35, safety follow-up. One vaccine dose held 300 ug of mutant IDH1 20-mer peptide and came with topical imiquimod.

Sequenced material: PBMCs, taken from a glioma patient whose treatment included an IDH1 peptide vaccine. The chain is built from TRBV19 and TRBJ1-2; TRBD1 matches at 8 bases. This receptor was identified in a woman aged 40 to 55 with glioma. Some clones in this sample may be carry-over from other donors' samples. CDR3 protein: CASRNAGGSYGYTF. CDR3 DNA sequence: TGTGCCAGTAGAAACGCAGGGGGCAGTTATGGCTACACCTTC.